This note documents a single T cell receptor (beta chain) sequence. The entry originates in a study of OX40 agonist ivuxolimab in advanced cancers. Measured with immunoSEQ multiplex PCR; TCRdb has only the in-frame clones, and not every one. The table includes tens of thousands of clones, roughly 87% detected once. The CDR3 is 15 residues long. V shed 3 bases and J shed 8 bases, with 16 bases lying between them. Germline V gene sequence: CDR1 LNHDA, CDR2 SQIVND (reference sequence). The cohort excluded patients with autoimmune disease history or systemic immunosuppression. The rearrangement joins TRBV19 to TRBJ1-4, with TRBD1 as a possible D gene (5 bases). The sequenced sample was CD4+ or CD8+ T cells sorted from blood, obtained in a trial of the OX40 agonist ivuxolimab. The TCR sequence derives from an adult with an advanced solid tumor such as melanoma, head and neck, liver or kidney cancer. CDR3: CASSIYGGDVEKLFF. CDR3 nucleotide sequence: TGTGCCAGTAGTATTTACGGAGGGGATGTCGAAAAACTGTTTTTT.